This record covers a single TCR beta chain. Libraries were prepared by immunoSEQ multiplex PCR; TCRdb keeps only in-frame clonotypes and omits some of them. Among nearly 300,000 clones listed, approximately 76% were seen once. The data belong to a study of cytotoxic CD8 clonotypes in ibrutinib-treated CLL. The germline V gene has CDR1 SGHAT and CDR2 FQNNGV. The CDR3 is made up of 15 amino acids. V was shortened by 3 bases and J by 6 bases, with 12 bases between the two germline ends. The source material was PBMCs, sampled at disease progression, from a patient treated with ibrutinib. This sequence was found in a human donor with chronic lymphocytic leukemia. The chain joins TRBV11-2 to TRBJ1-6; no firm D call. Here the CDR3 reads CASSLGGITNSPLHF. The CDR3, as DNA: TGTGCCAGCAGCTTGGGAGGAATCACTAATTCACCCCTCCACTTT.